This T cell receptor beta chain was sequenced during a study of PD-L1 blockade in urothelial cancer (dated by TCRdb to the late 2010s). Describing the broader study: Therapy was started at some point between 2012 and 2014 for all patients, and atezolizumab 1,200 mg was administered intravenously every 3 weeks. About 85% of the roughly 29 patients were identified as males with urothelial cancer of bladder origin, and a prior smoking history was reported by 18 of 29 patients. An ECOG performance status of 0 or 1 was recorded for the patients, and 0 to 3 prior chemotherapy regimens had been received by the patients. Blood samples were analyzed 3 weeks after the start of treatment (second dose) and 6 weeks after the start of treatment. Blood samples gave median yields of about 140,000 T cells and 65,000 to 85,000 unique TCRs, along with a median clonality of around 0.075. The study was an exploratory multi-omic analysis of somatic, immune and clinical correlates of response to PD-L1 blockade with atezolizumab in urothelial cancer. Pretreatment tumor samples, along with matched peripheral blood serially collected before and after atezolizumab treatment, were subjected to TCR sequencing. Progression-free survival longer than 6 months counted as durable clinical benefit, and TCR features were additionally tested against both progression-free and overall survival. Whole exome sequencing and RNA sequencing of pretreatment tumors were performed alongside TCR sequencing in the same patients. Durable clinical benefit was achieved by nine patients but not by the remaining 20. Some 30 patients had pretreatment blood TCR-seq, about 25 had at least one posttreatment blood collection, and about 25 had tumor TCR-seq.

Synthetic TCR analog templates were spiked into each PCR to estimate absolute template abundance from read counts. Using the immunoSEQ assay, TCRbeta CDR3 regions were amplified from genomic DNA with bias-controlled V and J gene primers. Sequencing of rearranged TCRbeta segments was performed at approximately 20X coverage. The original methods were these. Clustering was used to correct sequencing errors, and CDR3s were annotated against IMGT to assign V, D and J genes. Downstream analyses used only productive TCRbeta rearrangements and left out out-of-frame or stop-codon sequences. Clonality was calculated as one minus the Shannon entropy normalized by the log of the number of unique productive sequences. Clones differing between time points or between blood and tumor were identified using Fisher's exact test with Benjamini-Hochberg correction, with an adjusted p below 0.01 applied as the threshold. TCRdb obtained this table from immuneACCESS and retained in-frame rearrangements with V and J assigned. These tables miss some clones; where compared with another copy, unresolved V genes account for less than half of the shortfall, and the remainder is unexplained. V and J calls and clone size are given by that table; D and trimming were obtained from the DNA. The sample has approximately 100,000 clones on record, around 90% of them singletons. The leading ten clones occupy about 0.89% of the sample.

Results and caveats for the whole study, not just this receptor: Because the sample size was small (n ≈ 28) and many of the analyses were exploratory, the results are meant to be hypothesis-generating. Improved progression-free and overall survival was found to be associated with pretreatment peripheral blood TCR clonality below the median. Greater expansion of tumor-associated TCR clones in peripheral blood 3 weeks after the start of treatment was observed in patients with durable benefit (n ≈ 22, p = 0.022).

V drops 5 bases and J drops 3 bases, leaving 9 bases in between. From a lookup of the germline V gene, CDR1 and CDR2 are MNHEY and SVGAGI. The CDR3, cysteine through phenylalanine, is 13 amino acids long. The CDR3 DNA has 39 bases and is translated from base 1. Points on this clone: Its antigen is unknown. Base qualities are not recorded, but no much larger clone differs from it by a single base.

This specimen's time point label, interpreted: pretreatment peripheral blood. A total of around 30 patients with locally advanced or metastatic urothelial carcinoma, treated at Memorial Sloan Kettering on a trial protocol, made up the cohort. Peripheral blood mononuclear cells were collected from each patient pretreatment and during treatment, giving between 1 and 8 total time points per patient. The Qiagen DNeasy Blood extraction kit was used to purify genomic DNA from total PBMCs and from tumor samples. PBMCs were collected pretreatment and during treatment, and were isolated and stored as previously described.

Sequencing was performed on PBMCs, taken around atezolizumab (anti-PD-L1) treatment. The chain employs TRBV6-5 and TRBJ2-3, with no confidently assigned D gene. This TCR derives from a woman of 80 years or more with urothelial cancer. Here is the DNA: TGTGCCAGCAGTGTTCCCGGGACAGATACGCAGTATTTT. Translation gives CASSVPGTDTQYF.